This T cell receptor (beta chain) was found in a study of blood T cell repertoires in COVID-19. V dropped 0 bases and J dropped 4; count of bases not matched to a gene: 1. The V gene's germline CDR1 is SGHRS and CDR2 YFSETQ. The CDR3 has 15 amino acids. Original processing methods: Reference gene primer amplification in the assay estimated nucleated cell counts. Sequenced by immunoSEQ multiplex PCR; TCRdb stores in-frame clones only, minus some. That table gives V, J and clone size, and the DNA gave D and trimming. The data show 150,000 to 200,000 clones, approximately 85% seen once. The gene calls are TRBV5-1 and TRBJ2-5; 12 bases match TRBD2. The material sequenced was PBMCs or T cells enriched from blood (not recorded which). The origin of this receptor is a woman in her thirties who had recovered from COVID-19. The CDR3 sequence: CASSLELAGGETQYF. The CDR3 DNA sequence: TGCGCCAGCAGCTTGGAACTAGCGGGGGGAGAGACCCAGTACTTC.